The 19 T cell receptor beta chains presented below share a single source sample, sequenced in a study of T cell responses to AZD1222 COVID-19 vaccine (dated by TCRdb to the early 2020s). Libraries were prepared through the immunoSEQ multiplex PCR assay. TCRdb re-hosts the immuneACCESS table, in-frame sequences only. Its copies lack some clones; in the studies checked, an unresolved V gene accounts for under half of them, and the cause for the rest is not known. Here the sample has 100,000 to 120,000 clones; about 85% occur a single time. Around 3.3% of the sample comes from the top ten. The sample's time point, from its label and the paper: baseline before first vaccination. The sample consisted of peripheral blood, taken on day 0 of AZD1222 vaccination. The receptors derive from an adult in good health.

This clone came up once. The chain joins TRBV3-1 (or the pseudogene TRBV3-2) to TRBJ2-1; possibly TRBD1 or TRBD2 for D (5 bases each). Germline V gene data show CDR1 as LGHDT and CDR2 as YNNKEL (reference sequence). The V end was cut by 2 bases, the J end by 7 bases, with 15 bases between. The length of the CDR3 is 15 residues. The CDR3 coding sequence is TGTGCCAGCAGCCAAAGGGACCCCCGGCTAAATGAGCAGTTCTTC. Translated: CASSQRDPRLNEQFF.

This chain connects TRBV19 to TRBJ2-3; 11 bases fit TRBD2. With 7 bases clipped from V and 0 bases from J, the junction kept 3 bases outside the gene matches. Germline CDR1 and CDR2: LNHDA and SQIVND (reference sequence). This CDR3 spans 15 amino acids. This CDR3 reads CASTGTSGSTDTQYF. The DNA for the CDR3 is TGTGCCAGTACCGGGACTAGCGGAAGCACAGATACGCAGTATTTT.

V usage is TRBV11-2 and J usage is TRBJ1-5; D gene unclear. The germline CDR1 and CDR2 sequences are SGHAT and FQNNGV. The CDR3 has 15 residues. The V end lost 1 base, the J end lost 0 bases, and 7 bases lay between the germline ends. The CDR3 nucleotides are TGTGCCAGCAGCTTAGGTAGCTATAGCAATCAGCCCCAGCATTTT. Translated, it gives CASSLGSYSNQPQHF.

This clone was detected only once. The chain is built from TRBV2 and TRBJ2-2; D possibly uses TRBD1 or TRBD2 (6 bases each). Trimming took off 3 bases at V and 5 bases at J, with 10 bases between the two ends. Germline CDR1 is SNHLY and CDR2 is FYNNEI. The CDR3 has 14 residues. CDR3 in amino acids: CASSERGGTGELFF. The CDR3 coding sequence is TGTGCCAGCAGTGAGAGAGGGGGGACCGGGGAGCTGTTTTTT.

This chain links TRBV12-5 with TRBJ2-3; 7 nucleotides align to TRBD2. Trimming at V came to 4 bases and at J to 3 bases, leaving 22 bases not matched to a gene. CDR1 LGHNT and CDR2 FRNRAP come from the germline V gene. The CDR3 extends over 20 amino acids. The CDR3 is CASGWSLAAGFRRGTDTQYF. DNA of the CDR3: TGTGCTAGTGGTTGGTCCCTAGCGGCCGGCTTTAGACGAGGGACAGATACGCAGTATTTT.

This rearrangement joins TRBV29-1 to TRBJ1-3; D is uncertain. Trimming cost V 1 base and J 4 bases, with 5 bases left between them. The CDR3 runs 12 residues. The germline V gene has CDR1 SQVTM and CDR2 ANQGSEA. The CDR3 nucleotides are TGCAGCGTTGAAGGGTTCGGAAACACCATATATTTT. As protein: CSVEGFGNTIYF.

This chain's CDR3 is CASSLNRASADTQYF. In nucleotides, the CDR3 is TGCGCCAGCAGCTTAAACAGGGCCTCTGCAGATACGCAGTATTTT. The V and J genes are TRBV5-1 and TRBJ2-3; possibly TRBD1 for D (6 bases). Germline V lookup: CDR1 SGHRS, CDR2 YFSETQ. This CDR3 contains 15 residues. Trimming took 2 bases from V and 4 from J, leaving 14 bases between them.

The V gene is TRBV12-3 or TRBV12-4, the J gene TRBJ1-4; tentative D call: TRBD1 (5 bases). The CDR3 loop spans 13 amino acids. V lost 6 bases and J lost 7, with 12 bases in between. CDR3 region: CASRETEREKLFF. The DNA of the CDR3 is TGTGCCAGCAGGGAGACAGAACGTGAAAAACTGTTTTTT.

Comments on this clone: The junction departs from germline at one end; a sequencing error may be responsible. This chain joins TRBV7-7 and TRBJ2-5, with 8 nucleotides matching TRBD2. CDR3 size: 15 residues. CDR1 is SSHAT, CDR2 FNYEAQ, per germline (reference sequence). Here the CDR3 DNA reads TGTGCTAGCAGCGAGGGAGGCGGGGGGATAGAGACCCAGTACTTC. Amino acid sequence: CASSEGGGGIETQYF.

The chain recombines TRBV7-9 with TRBJ2-7; 10 positions agree with TRBD2. CDR3 length equals 15 residues. From germline, CDR1 is SEHNR and CDR2 FQNEAQ (reference sequence). V lost 2 bases and J lost 0; bases outside the gene matches: 1. In DNA form, the CDR3 reads TGTGCCAGCAGCTTAACTAGCGGGGCCTCCTACGAGCAGTACTTC. It translates to CASSLTSGASYEQYF.

The genes are TRBV11-2 and TRBJ2-1, with 12 bases that match TRBD2. The ends lost 6 bases at V and 6 bases at J; junction bases unmatched: 6. The CDR3 totals 15 residues. CDR1 and CDR2 from the germline V gene are SGHAT and FQNNGV. The CDR3 DNA follows: TGTGCCAGCAGACAAACTAGCGGGAGGTTCAATGAGCAGTTCTTC. Protein: CASRQTSGRFNEQFF.

A word on this clone: The sample contains more than one DNA sequence encoding this CDR3. V is TRBV5-1 and J is TRBJ2-2; a possible D gene is TRBD2 (6 bases). CDR3 length: 15 amino acids. Per germline, CDR1 SGHRS and CDR2 YFSETQ. V dropped 0 bases and J dropped 2 bases, with 8 bases sitting between them. CDR3 DNA: TGCGCCAGCAGCTTGGGCGGGACCAACACCGGGGAGCTGTTTTTT. The encoded protein is CASSLGGTNTGELFF.

This rearrangement joins TRBV10-3 to TRBJ1-5; a weak D match, TRBD1 (5 bases). There are 14 residues in the CDR3. In germline, CDR1 is ENHRY, CDR2 SYGVKD. Trimming stripped 3 bases from V and 3 bases from J, with 9 bases between. CDR3 in DNA: TGTGCCATCAGTGAAGGGGTGGTCAATCAGCCCCAGCATTTT. This translates into CAISEGVVNQPQHF.

On this clone: Distinct nucleotide sequences in the sample also encode this CDR3. The chain links TRBV3-1 (or the pseudogene TRBV3-2) to TRBJ2-3, with D tentatively TRBD2 (7 bases). The CDR3 extends over 15 amino acids. The V end was cut by 1 base, the J end by 4 bases, with 12 bases between. Germline CDR1 and CDR2: LGHDT and YNNKEL (reference sequence). The CDR3 DNA sequence: TGTGCCAGCAGCCAAGGGGGAGGGGGAGCAGATACGCAGTATTTT. Its protein product is CASSQGGGGADTQYF.

This chain connects TRBV28 to TRBJ2-7, with 7 bases matching TRBD1. After removal of 1 base from V and 7 bases from J, the junction contained 13 bases not matched to a gene. Per germline, CDR1 MDHEN and CDR2 SYDVKM. The CDR3 extends over 16 amino acids. The CDR3 sequence: CASSLYSGTVPREQYF. The CDR3 DNA reads TGTGCCAGCAGTTTATACTCCGGGACAGTCCCCCGGGAGCAGTACTTC.

The chain recombines TRBV28 with TRBJ2-4; 8 bases match TRBD2. There are 17 residues in the CDR3. The V and J ends lost 6 bases and 3 bases, in that order; junction bases with no gene match: 13. Germline loops: CDR1 MDHEN, CDR2 SYDVKM. In DNA form, the CDR3 reads TGTGCCAGCAGCTCCCCCGGGGGGGGGCACTTCAAAAACATTCAGTACTTC. It encodes CASSSPGGGHFKNIQYF.

This CDR3 reads CASSITAGAGELFF. CDR3 DNA: TGTGCCAGTAGTATCACCGCGGGGGCCGGGGAGCTGTTTTTT. The J gene is TRBJ2-2, the V gene TRBV19, with 7 positions matching TRBD2. Germline lookup yields CDR1 LNHDA and CDR2 SQIVND (reference sequence). This CDR3 has 14 amino acids. Trimming removed 3 bases from V and 6 bases from J; junction bases left unmatched: 4.

The rearrangement links TRBV9 to TRBJ1-1; D is perhaps TRBD1 (6 bases). Trimming shortened V by 8 bases and J by 3 bases, and 14 bases separated the two germline ends. CDR3 length: 13 residues. Germline lookup yields CDR1 SGDLS and CDR2 YYNGEE. The CDR3 DNA follows: TGTGCCAGTAACAGGGTTGAGGACACTGAAGCTTTCTTT. Its translation: CASNRVEDTEAFF. Full variable domain (remainder filled in from reference TRBV9 and TRBJ1-1): DSGVTQTPKHLITATGQRVTLRCSPRSGDLSVYWYQQSLDQGLQFLIQYYNGEERAKGNILERFSAQQFPDLHSELNLSSLELGDSALYFCASNRVEDTEAFFGQGTRLTVV.

The chain is built from TRBV6-5 and TRBJ2-3, with TRBD2 matching over 8 bases. This CDR3 is built from 14 residues. The germline gives CDR1 MNHEY, CDR2 SVGAGI. The V segment lost 5 bases and the J segment 6 bases; nucleotides outside the gene matches: 7. The CDR3 reads CASSTGTRTDTQYF. The CDR3 DNA is TGTGCCAGCAGTACCGGGACTAGAACGGATACGCAGTATTTT.